This TCR beta chain was recovered during a study of CD8+ T cells in alopecia areata. In regard to this clone: What it binds is unknown.

J was trimmed by 0 bases and V by 4 bases; bases with no gene match: 7. This CDR3 has 16 amino acids. Germline values: CDR1 SGDLS, CDR2 YYNGEE. Study-level results: Greater clonality was observed in lesional scalp samples, especially alopecia totalis/universalis, versus normal scalp.

cDNA reverse transcribed from extracted RNA served as the sequencing template. TCRdb's table, derived via immunoSEQ multiplex PCR, lists solely in-frame clones and lacks some. The sample lists over 110,000 clones, approximately 50% seen once, with 0.85% to 1% in the top ten. The sequencing used CD4+ T cells sorted from blood, collected at week 0. This TCR was sampled from a human donor with alopecia areata. The rearrangement links TRBV9 to TRBJ2-3; the match to TRBD1 covers 8 bases. The chain's CDR3 is CASSFRQGPSTDTQYF. The CDR3 nucleotides are TGTGCCAGCAGCTTTCGACAGGGGCCGAGCACAGATACGCAGTATTTT.